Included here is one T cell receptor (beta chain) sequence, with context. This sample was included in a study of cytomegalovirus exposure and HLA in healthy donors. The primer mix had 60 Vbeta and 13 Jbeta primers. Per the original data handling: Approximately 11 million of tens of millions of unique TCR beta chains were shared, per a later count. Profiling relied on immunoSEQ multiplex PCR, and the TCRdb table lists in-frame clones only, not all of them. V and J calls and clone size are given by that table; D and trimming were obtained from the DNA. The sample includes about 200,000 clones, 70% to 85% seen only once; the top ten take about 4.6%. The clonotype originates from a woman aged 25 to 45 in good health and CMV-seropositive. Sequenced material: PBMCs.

The CDR3 loop is CASSPIAGGRETQYF. In nucleotides, the CDR3 is TGTGCCAGCAGCCCAATAGCGGGAGGGCGGGAGACCCAGTACTTC. The rearrangement links TRBV7-8 to TRBJ2-5, with 11 bases fitting TRBD2. The trim removed 5 bases at V and 5 bases at J, leaving 7 bases unmatched. Per germline, CDR1 SGHVS and CDR2 FQNEAQ. This CDR3 has 15 residues.